The clone carrying this TCR beta chain was seen just once. Its antigen is unidentified. These data belong to a study of OX40 agonist ivuxolimab in advanced cancers. Study-level points and caveats: Patients who responded partially at 0.1-3.0 mg/kg showed clonal expansion ranking among the lowest.

Germline V gives CDR1 LNHDA, CDR2 SQIVND (reference sequence). The CDR3 consists of 15 residues. The ends lost 6 bases at V and 4 bases at J; junction bases unmatched: 10. The protocol was immunoSEQ multiplex PCR, while the TCRdb copy is restricted to in-frame clones and leaves out a portion. This sample has 65,000 or so clones, with around 84% found just once. The starting material was CD4+ or CD8+ T cells sorted from blood, obtained in a trial of the OX40 agonist ivuxolimab. This chain joins TRBV19 and TRBJ1-2; 8 bases agree with TRBD1. The receptor's source is an adult with an advanced solid tumor such as melanoma, head and neck, liver or kidney cancer. CDR3 DNA sequence: TGTGCCAGTAGCCCTCTCCCGGGACAGGCCTATGGCTACACCTTC. Amino acid sequence: CASSPLPGQAYGYTF.